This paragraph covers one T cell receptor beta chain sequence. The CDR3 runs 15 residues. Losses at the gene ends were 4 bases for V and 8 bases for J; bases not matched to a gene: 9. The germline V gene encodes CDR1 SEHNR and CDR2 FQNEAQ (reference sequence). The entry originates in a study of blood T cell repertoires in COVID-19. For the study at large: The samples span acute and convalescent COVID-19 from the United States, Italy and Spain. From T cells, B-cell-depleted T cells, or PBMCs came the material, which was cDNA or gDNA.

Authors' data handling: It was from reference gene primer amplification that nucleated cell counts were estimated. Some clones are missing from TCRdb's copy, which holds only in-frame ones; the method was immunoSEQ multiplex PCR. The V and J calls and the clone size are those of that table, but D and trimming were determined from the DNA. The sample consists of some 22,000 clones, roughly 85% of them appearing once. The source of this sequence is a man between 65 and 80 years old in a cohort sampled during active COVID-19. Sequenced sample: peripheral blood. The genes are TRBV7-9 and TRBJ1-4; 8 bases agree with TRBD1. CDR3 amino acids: CASSSGQGWGEKLFF. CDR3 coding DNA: TGTGCCAGCAGCTCAGGACAGGGCTGGGGGGAAAAACTGTTTTTT.